The text below deals with one TCR beta chain. This sample is drawn from a study of blood T cell repertoires in COVID-19. As for the study in general: COVID-19 samples collected from the United States, Italy and Spain covered acute and convalescent phases.

Repertoires were generated with immunoSEQ multiplex PCR, while TCRdb's copy carries only in-frame clones and drops some. The sample lists approximately 240,000 clones; around 90% were seen once. Germline CDR1 SEHNR, CDR2 FQNEAQ (reference sequence). The ends lost 4 bases at V and 7 bases at J; junction bases unmatched: 8. The CDR3 consists of 14 residues. The specimen was PBMCs or T cells enriched from blood (not recorded which). The clonotype was recovered from a young woman who had recovered from COVID-19. This sequence joins TRBV7-9 and TRBJ1-1; the match to TRBD1 covers 8 bases. The CDR3 spells CASSSTVRGHEAFF. As DNA, the CDR3 is TGTGCCAGCAGCTCCACTGTCAGGGGGCATGAAGCTTTCTTT.